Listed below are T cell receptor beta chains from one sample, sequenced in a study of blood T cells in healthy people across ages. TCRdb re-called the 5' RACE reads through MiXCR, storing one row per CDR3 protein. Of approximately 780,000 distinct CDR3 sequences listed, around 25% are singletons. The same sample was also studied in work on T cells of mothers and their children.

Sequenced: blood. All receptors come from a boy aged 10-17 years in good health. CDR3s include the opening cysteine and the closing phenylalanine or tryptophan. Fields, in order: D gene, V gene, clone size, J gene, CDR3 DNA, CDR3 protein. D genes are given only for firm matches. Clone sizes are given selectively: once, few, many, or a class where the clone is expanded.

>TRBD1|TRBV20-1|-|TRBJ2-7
TGCAGTGCTAGAGGGGAACAGGGGTTCGAGCAGTACTTC
CSARGEQGFEQYF
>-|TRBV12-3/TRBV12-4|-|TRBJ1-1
TGTGCCACTAGGTTCCTTCCCACACTCGAAGCTTTCTTT
CATRFLPTLEAFF
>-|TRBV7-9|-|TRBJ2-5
TGTGCCAGCATCAAGGGCAGGGGTAAAAGCCAAGAGACCCAGTACTTC
CASIKGRGKSQETQYF
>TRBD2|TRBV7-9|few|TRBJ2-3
TGTGCCAGCAGCTTTAGGACTAGCGGAAATACAGATACGCAGTATTTT
CASSFRTSGNTDTQYF
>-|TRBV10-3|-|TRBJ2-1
TGTGCCATCAGTGAGGGACCCACTTCCTACAATGAGCAGTTCTTC
CAISEGPTSYNEQFF
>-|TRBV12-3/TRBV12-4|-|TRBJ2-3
TGTGCCTGCAGTTTAGGACTTAGCACAGATACGCAGTATTTT
CACSLGLSTDTQYF
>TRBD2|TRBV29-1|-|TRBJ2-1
TGCAGCGCCCTTCGGGCGGGGGGGCCCAATGAGCAGTTCTTC
CSALRAGGPNEQFF
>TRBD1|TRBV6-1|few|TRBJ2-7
TGTGCCACCGGACAGGGAAGGGAGCAGTACTTC
CATGQGREQYF
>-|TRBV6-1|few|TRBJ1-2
TGTGCCAGCAGAGAGGGACGGGGAGCCTATGGCTACACCTTC
CASREGRGAYGYTF
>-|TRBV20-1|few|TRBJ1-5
TGCAGTGCTAGCCAGGTCAATCAGCCCCAGCATTTT
CSASQVNQPQHF
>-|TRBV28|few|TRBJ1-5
TGTGCCAGCAGTACCATTCGACGGAGCGTTAGAAATCAGCCCCAGCATTTT
CASSTIRRSVRNQPQHF
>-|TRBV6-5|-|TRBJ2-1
TGTGCCAGCAGTTTGGACAGACCGAGCTCCTACAATGAGCAGTTCTTC
CASSLDRPSSYNEQFF
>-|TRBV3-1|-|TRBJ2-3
TGTGCCAGCAGCCAAGATAAAAGGAGGGATACGCAGTATTTT
CASSQDKRRDTQYF
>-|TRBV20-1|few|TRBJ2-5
TGCACCATTGGGGTGGGAGAGACCCAGTACTTC
CTIGVGETQYF
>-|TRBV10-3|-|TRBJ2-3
TGTGCCATCAGTGAGTCCCAGGGATTATTGGATACGCAGTATTTT
CAISESQGLLDTQYF
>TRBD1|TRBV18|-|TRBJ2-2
TGTGCCAGCTCACCCTCAGGGGGCTCAAACACCGGGGAGCTGTTTTTT
CASSPSGGSNTGELFF
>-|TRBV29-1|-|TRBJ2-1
TGCAGCGTTGAGGGTCCATCCTACAATGAGCAGTTCTTC
CSVEGPSYNEQFF
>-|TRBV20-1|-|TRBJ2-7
TGCAGTGCCAGAGGGCAGGGGTACTCCTACGAGCAGTACTTC
CSARGQGYSYEQYF
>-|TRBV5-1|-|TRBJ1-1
TGCGCCAGCAGCCTCGAGGGGGGGGCGAACACTGAAGCTTTCTTT
CASSLEGGANTEAFF
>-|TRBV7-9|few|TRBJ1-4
TGTGCCAGCAGCCCCCCGGCGGACCATAATGAAAAACTGTTTTTT
CASSPPADHNEKLFF
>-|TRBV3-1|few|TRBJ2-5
TGTGCCAGCAGCCAGAGAGGAAGGGGCCTTCAAGAGACCCAGTACTTC
CASSQRGRGLQETQYF
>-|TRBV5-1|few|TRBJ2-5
TGCGCCAGCAGCCCGACGACTATCGTGGAGACCCAGTACTTC
CASSPTTIVETQYF
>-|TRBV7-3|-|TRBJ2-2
TGTGCCAGCAGCTCCCCGCAGTTGAGCACCGGGGAGCTGTTTTTT
CASSSPQLSTGELFF
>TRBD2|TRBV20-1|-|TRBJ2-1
TGCAGTGCTATTCGGGGGGGCGATGAGCAGTTCTTC
CSAIRGGDEQFF
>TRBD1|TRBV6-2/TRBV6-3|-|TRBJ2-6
TGTGCCAGCTCGTTCACAGGGGGTTCTGGGGCCAACGTCCTGACTTTC
CASSFTGGSGANVLTF
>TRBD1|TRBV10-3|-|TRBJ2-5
TGTGCCACGAGCCGGGGACAGGGGGAGTACCAAGAGACCCAGTACTTC
CATSRGQGEYQETQYF
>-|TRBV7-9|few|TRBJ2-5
TGTGCCAGCAGCTTAGATGGGATTGGCGAGACCCAGTACTTC
CASSLDGIGETQYF
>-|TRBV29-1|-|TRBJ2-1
TGCAGCGTTGCCCCCTTGTCAAATGAGCAGTTCTTC
CSVAPLSNEQFF
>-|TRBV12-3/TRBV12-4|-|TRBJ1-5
TGTGCCAGCAGACAGAAGGGTGGCAATCAGCCCCAGCATTTT
CASRQKGGNQPQHF
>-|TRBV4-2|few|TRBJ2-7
TGTGCCAGCAGCCAAGGACTCAACTCCTACGAGCAGTACTTC
CASSQGLNSYEQYF
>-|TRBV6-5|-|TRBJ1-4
TGTGCCAGCAGCGGGACTTCCAGGAATGAAAAACTGTTTTTT
CASSGTSRNEKLFF
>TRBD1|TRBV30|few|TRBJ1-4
TGTGCCTGGAGTGACGCCGACAGGGAAATATTT
CAWSDADREIF
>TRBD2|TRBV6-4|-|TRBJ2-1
TGTGCCAGCAGTGTGGGCGGGGGGGCCAACGAGCAGTTCTTC
CASSVGGGANEQFF
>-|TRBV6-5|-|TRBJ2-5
TGTGCCAGCAGCCAGACGACTAGGGGAGAGACCCAGTACTTC
CASSQTTRGETQYF
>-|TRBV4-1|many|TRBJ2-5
TGCGCCAGCAGCGACCTTTTTAAGAGGGGGGTTCAAGAGACCCAGTACTTC
CASSDLFKRGVQETQYF
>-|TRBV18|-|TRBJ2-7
TGTGCCAGCTCACCACTTAGGGACACGAGCTCCTACGAGCAGTACTTC
CASSPLRDTSSYEQYF
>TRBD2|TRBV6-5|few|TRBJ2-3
TGTGCCAGCAGTTACATGGCGGGGGGTAGCACAGATACGCAGTATTTT
CASSYMAGGSTDTQYF
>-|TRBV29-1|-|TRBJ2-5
TGCAGCGTTGAAGTGGGCGAGACCCAGTACTTC
CSVEVGETQYF
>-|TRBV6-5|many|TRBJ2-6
TGTGCCAGCAGTTACATCGGATGGCCCGGGGCCAACGTCCTGACTTTC
CASSYIGWPGANVLTF
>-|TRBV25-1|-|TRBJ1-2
TGTGCCAGCAGTCCTGACGCAATTAACTATGGCTACACCTTC
CASSPDAINYGYTF
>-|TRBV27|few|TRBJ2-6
TGTGCCAGCAGTTTAAGGTACAGAGCCCTTGACTCTGGGGCCAACGTCCTGACTTTC
CASSLRYRALDSGANVLTF